A selection of T cell receptor beta chains follows, all from one sample in a study of molecular identifiers for immune sequencing clone quantification. TCRdb reanalysed the PCR reads using MiXCR and keeps one entry per CDR3 protein. The data contain around 89,000 distinct CDR3 sequences, around 20% of them singletons. Sequenced input: naive CD8+ T cells from blood, with Jurkat cell RNA spiked in. The source of these receptors is a human donor in good health. Some libraries in this study had Jurkat cell RNA spiked in. Each CDR3 is given with its conserved first and last residue. D genes are given only for firm matches. Clone size is not always given. Where it is, it says once, few, many or a class for expanded clones.

clone_size	v_call	j_call	d_call	cdr3_nt	cdr3_aa
many	TRBV29-1	TRBJ2-3	NA	TGCAGCGCCGACACGGGCGGGCAGTATTTT	CSADTGGQYF
NA	TRBV6-5	TRBJ2-7	TRBD1	TGTGCCAGCAAAGCCCGGGACAGGGTAGGCGAGCAGTACTTC	CASKARDRVGEQYF
many	TRBV3-1	TRBJ2-3	NA	TGTGCCAGCAGCCAAGATTACCAGCTACCCCCAGATACGCAGTATTTT	CASSQDYQLPPDTQYF
many	TRBV29-1	TRBJ2-6	NA	TGCAGCGTTGAACTTTGGGGTGACTCTGGGGCCAACGTCCTGACTTTC	CSVELWGDSGANVLTF
many	TRBV10-2	TRBJ2-3	TRBD1	TGCGCCAGCAGTGAGAACAGGGGGGATACGCAGTATTTT	CASSENRGDTQYF
many	TRBV9	TRBJ2-4	NA	TGTGCCAGCAGCTTAGCCGGAGGTTCCCAAAACATTCAGTACTTC	CASSLAGGSQNIQYF
many	TRBV6-5	TRBJ2-7	TRBD2	TGTGCCAGCAGTGCCCTAGCGGACTCCTACGAGCAGTACTTC	CASSALADSYEQYF
many	TRBV9	TRBJ1-3	NA	TGTGCCAGCAGCGCGGGGGGAGTCGGCTACATATATTTT	CASSAGGVGYIYF
many	TRBV29-1	TRBJ2-7	NA	TGCAGCGTTGAGGTGGCGAGCGCCGCCTACGAGCAGTACTTC	CSVEVASAAYEQYF
many	TRBV24-1	TRBJ2-3	TRBD1	TGTGCCACGAGCGACAGGGGGCTGGATACGCAGTATTTT	CATSDRGLDTQYF
many	TRBV29-1	TRBJ2-1	NA	TGCAGCGTTGTGGGTGCGGACGGGACCAAGCAGTTCTTC	CSVVGADGTKQFF
many	TRBV19	TRBJ2-3	NA	TGTGCCAGTAGTATGGCCCTTATGGATACGCAGTATTTT	CASSMALMDTQYF
many	TRBV7-2	TRBJ2-6	NA	TGTGCCAGCAGCGCGACTGGGGCCAACGTCCTGACTTTC	CASSATGANVLTF
NA	TRBV6-5	TRBJ1-1	NA	TGTGCCAGCAGTTTAGCTATGATCACTGAAGCTTTCTTT	CASSLAMITEAFF
NA	TRBV7-6	TRBJ2-3	TRBD2	TGTGCCAGCAGCCTGCCAGCGGGGTCCCCCCCTGCAGATACGCAGTATTTT	CASSLPAGSPPADTQYF